These T cell receptor beta chains were read from a single sample in a study of beta chain features in type 1 diabetes. The assay was immunoSEQ multiplex PCR, and TCRdb's table has in-frame clones only and misses some. Among more than 300,000 clones listed, around 12% were seen once. Sequenced material: naive CD4+ T cells from blood. The receptor source for this set is a man aged 18 to 35 in good health. Each CDR3 is given with its conserved first and last residue. Fields, in order: CDR3 protein, CDR3 DNA, J gene, D gene, V gene, clone size. D genes are given only for firm matches. Only some rows state a clone size, as once, few, many or a class for expanded clones.

CDR3aa: CASSPGHGNTEAFF
CDR3nt: TGTGCCAGTAGCCCGGGACATGGGAACACTGAAGCTTTCTTT
j_gene: TRBJ1-1
d_gene: -
v_gene: TRBV19
abundance: -

CDR3aa: CASSVDRNTEAFF
CDR3nt: TGTGCCAGCAGTGTTGACAGGAACACTGAAGCTTTCTTT
j_gene: TRBJ1-1
d_gene: -
v_gene: TRBV6-5
abundance: -

CDR3aa: CASSLTDLYEQYF
CDR3nt: TGTGCCAGCAGTTTGACAGATTTATACGAGCAGTACTTC
j_gene: TRBJ2-7
d_gene: -
v_gene: TRBV28
abundance: few

CDR3aa: CASSLEAYGNEQFF
CDR3nt: TGTGCCAGCAGTTTAGAAGCGTATGGTAATGAGCAGTTCTTC
j_gene: TRBJ2-1
d_gene: -
v_gene: TRBV27
abundance: few

CDR3aa: CASSISGGASDTQYF
CDR3nt: TGTGCCAGCAGCATCAGCGGGGGGGCATCAGATACGCAGTATTTT
j_gene: TRBJ2-3
d_gene: TRBD2
v_gene: TRBV2
abundance: -

CDR3aa: CAWSVRRQGGNEQFF
CDR3nt: TGTGCCTGGAGTGTACGGCGTCAGGGGGGAAATGAGCAGTTCTTC
j_gene: TRBJ2-1
d_gene: -
v_gene: TRBV30
abundance: -

CDR3aa: CASSLGSFETQYF
CDR3nt: TGTGCCAGCAGCTTGGGGAGTTTTGAGACCCAGTACTTC
j_gene: TRBJ2-5
d_gene: -
v_gene: TRBV7-3
abundance: few

CDR3aa: CSATGEEKLFF
CDR3nt: TGCAGTGCAACAGGGGAGGAAAAACTGTTTTTT
j_gene: TRBJ1-4
d_gene: TRBD1
v_gene: TRBV20-1
abundance: -

CDR3aa: CSVARIYGYTF
CDR3nt: TGCAGTGTCGCGCGTATATACGGCTACACCTTC
j_gene: TRBJ1-2
d_gene: -
v_gene: TRBV20-1
abundance: -

CDR3aa: CASSLLGQEGGQPQHF
CDR3nt: TGTGCCAGCAGTTTGCTAGGACAGGAAGGCGGGCAGCCCCAGCATTTT
j_gene: TRBJ1-5
d_gene: TRBD1
v_gene: TRBV28
abundance: -

CDR3aa: CSARGLAAPEQFF
CDR3nt: TGCAGTGCCCGGGGACTAGCGGCACCTGAGCAGTTCTTC
j_gene: TRBJ2-1
d_gene: TRBD2
v_gene: TRBV29-1
abundance: few

CDR3aa: CASRDTALNYGYTF
CDR3nt: TGTGCCAGCAGAGACACTGCACTTAACTATGGCTACACCTTC
j_gene: TRBJ1-2
d_gene: -
v_gene: TRBV6-5
abundance: few

CDR3aa: CASSLAGAGYGYTF
CDR3nt: TGTGCCAGCAGCTTAGCAGGGGCTGGCTATGGCTACACCTTC
j_gene: TRBJ1-2
d_gene: -
v_gene: TRBV11-2
abundance: -

CDR3aa: CAILTGSYNEQFF
CDR3nt: TGTGCCATCCTCACAGGTTCTTACAATGAGCAGTTCTTC
j_gene: TRBJ2-1
d_gene: -
v_gene: TRBV7-9
abundance: few

CDR3aa: CAISEVRASEQYF
CDR3nt: TGTGCCATCAGTGAGGTCAGGGCAAGCGAGCAGTACTTC
j_gene: TRBJ2-7
d_gene: -
v_gene: TRBV10-3
abundance: -

CDR3aa: CASSRTGGTEAFF
CDR3nt: TGTGCCAGCAGCCGGACAGGGGGCACTGAAGCTTTCTTT
j_gene: TRBJ1-1
d_gene: TRBD1
v_gene: TRBV7-3
abundance: -

CDR3aa: CASARANEQFF
CDR3nt: TGTGCCAGCGCGCGAGCCAATGAGCAGTTCTTC
j_gene: TRBJ2-1
d_gene: -
v_gene: TRBV27
abundance: few

CDR3aa: CASSFRTGTNTGELFF
CDR3nt: TGTGCCAGCAGTTTCCGGACAGGGACTAACACCGGGGAGCTGTTTTTT
j_gene: TRBJ2-2
d_gene: TRBD1
v_gene: TRBV6-6
abundance: -

CDR3aa: CASSFTEHTF
CDR3nt: TGTGCCAGCAGTTTCACAGAGCACACCTTC
j_gene: TRBJ1-2
d_gene: -
v_gene: TRBV28
abundance: -

CDR3aa: CASSLHYTGAAGYEQYF
CDR3nt: TGTGCCAGCAGCCTCCACTATACAGGGGCGGCGGGGTACGAGCAGTACTTC
j_gene: TRBJ2-7
d_gene: -
v_gene: TRBV7-2
abundance: -

CDR3aa: CATSRLGVGNEQFF
CDR3nt: TGTGCCACCAGCCGGCTAGGGGTCGGCAATGAGCAGTTCTTC
j_gene: TRBJ2-1
d_gene: -
v_gene: TRBV15
abundance: -

CDR3aa: CASSKRSRQGVVTGELFF
CDR3nt: TGTGCCAGCAGCAAACGAAGCAGACAGGGGGTGGTCACCGGGGAGCTGTTTTTT
j_gene: TRBJ2-2
d_gene: -
v_gene: TRBV21-1
abundance: -

CDR3aa: CASSEFEAGGYEQYF
CDR3nt: TGCGCCAGCAGTGAGTTTGAAGCGGGAGGCTACGAGCAGTACTTC
j_gene: TRBJ2-7
d_gene: TRBD2
v_gene: TRBV10-2
abundance: -

CDR3aa: CASSATSGLYNEQFF
CDR3nt: TGTGCCAGCAGCGCTACTAGCGGGCTATACAATGAGCAGTTCTTC
j_gene: TRBJ2-1
d_gene: TRBD2
v_gene: TRBV9
abundance: -

CDR3aa: CASSPGSVRLAGAYTDTQYF
CDR3nt: TGTGCCAGCTCACCAGGAAGCGTGAGACTAGCGGGGGCTTACACAGATACGCAGTATTTT
j_gene: TRBJ2-3
d_gene: TRBD2
v_gene: TRBV18
abundance: -

CDR3aa: CASSLTGQGYNEQFF
CDR3nt: TGTGCCAGCAGCTTAACGGGACAGGGGTACAATGAGCAGTTCTTC
j_gene: TRBJ2-1
d_gene: TRBD1
v_gene: TRBV7-3
abundance: -

CDR3aa: CASSLDGLNTYEQYF
CDR3nt: TGTGCCAGCAGCTTAGATGGACTTAATACCTACGAGCAGTACTTC
j_gene: TRBJ2-7
d_gene: -
v_gene: TRBV7-2
abundance: few

CDR3aa: CAWGTVRSQPQHF
CDR3nt: TGTGCCTGGGGTACGGTTAGGAGTCAGCCCCAGCATTTT
j_gene: TRBJ1-5
d_gene: -
v_gene: TRBV30
abundance: few

CDR3aa: CASSPGGTEFNQPQHF
CDR3nt: TGTGCCAGCAGTCCTGGGGGGACGGAGTTCAATCAGCCCCAGCATTTT
j_gene: TRBJ1-5
d_gene: -
v_gene: TRBV25-1
abundance: -

CDR3aa: CASSASGTSGGYTQYF
CDR3nt: TGTGCCAGCAGCGCCTCCGGGACTAGCGGGGGGTATACGCAGTATTTT
j_gene: TRBJ2-3
d_gene: TRBD2
v_gene: TRBV5-6
abundance: few

CDR3aa: CASSLSELRTQYF
CDR3nt: TGTGCCAGCAGTTTATCGGAGCTGAGGACGCAGTATTTT
j_gene: TRBJ2-3
d_gene: -
v_gene: TRBV27
abundance: few

CDR3aa: CASSRAENTEAFF
CDR3nt: TGTGCCAGTAGTAGGGCAGAGAACACTGAAGCTTTCTTT
j_gene: TRBJ1-1
d_gene: -
v_gene: TRBV19
abundance: -

CDR3aa: CASSLRGEYQETQYF
CDR3nt: TGTGCCAGCAGCTTACGTGGGGAGTACCAAGAGACCCAGTACTTC
j_gene: TRBJ2-5
d_gene: -
v_gene: TRBV11-2
abundance: -

CDR3aa: CASSLRGWNTEAFF
CDR3nt: TGTGCCAGCAGTTTAAGGGGATGGAACACTGAAGCTTTCTTT
j_gene: TRBJ1-1
d_gene: -
v_gene: TRBV27
abundance: -

CDR3aa: CASSPAPQGGGYTF
CDR3nt: TGTGCCAGCTCACCAGCCCCCCAGGGGGGCGGCTACACCTTC
j_gene: TRBJ1-2
d_gene: TRBD1
v_gene: TRBV18
abundance: -

CDR3aa: CSVRRSGDGYEQYF
CDR3nt: TGCAGCGTGCGTAGAAGCGGGGACGGTTACGAGCAGTACTTC
j_gene: TRBJ2-7
d_gene: TRBD2
v_gene: TRBV29-1
abundance: few

CDR3aa: CASSGQGAGETQYF
CDR3nt: TGTGCCAGCAGCGGACAGGGGGCAGGGGAGACCCAGTACTTC
j_gene: TRBJ2-5
d_gene: TRBD1
v_gene: TRBV2
abundance: few

CDR3aa: CAWSGLGGGYEQYF
CDR3nt: TGTGCCTGGAGTGGCCTGGGGGGGGGCTACGAGCAGTACTTC
j_gene: TRBJ2-7
d_gene: TRBD2
v_gene: TRBV30
abundance: few

CDR3aa: CASSLWHEQGTEQFF
CDR3nt: TGTGCCAGCAGTTTATGGCACGAGCAGGGGACTGAGCAGTTCTTC
j_gene: TRBJ2-1
d_gene: -
v_gene: TRBV28
abundance: few

CDR3aa: CASSLALLRDRDYTEAFF
CDR3nt: TGTGCCAGCAGCTTAGCCCTGCTACGGGACAGGGATTACACTGAAGCTTTCTTT
j_gene: TRBJ1-1
d_gene: TRBD1
v_gene: TRBV7-9
abundance: -

CDR3aa: CASSSPGQGSYEQYF
CDR3nt: TGTGCCAGTAGTTCCCCGGGACAGGGGTCCTACGAGCAGTACTTC
j_gene: TRBJ2-7
d_gene: TRBD1
v_gene: TRBV19
abundance: -

CDR3aa: CATSSGQGIQGNQPQHF
CDR3nt: TGTGCCACCAGCAGCGGACAGGGAATTCAGGGCAATCAGCCCCAGCATTTT
j_gene: TRBJ1-5
d_gene: TRBD1
v_gene: TRBV15
abundance: -

CDR3aa: CASSQDQGRDNEQFF
CDR3nt: TGTGCCAGCAGCCAAGATCAGGGGCGGGACAATGAGCAGTTCTTC
j_gene: TRBJ2-1
d_gene: -
v_gene: TRBV4-2
abundance: -

CDR3aa: CASGLRFGQPQHF
CDR3nt: TGTGCCAGTGGTTTGAGGTTTGGTCAGCCCCAGCATTTT
j_gene: TRBJ1-5
d_gene: -
v_gene: TRBV28
abundance: -

CDR3aa: CASSQPGTGVNEQYF
CDR3nt: TGTGCCAGCAGCCAACCCGGGACAGGGGTGAACGAGCAGTACTTC
j_gene: TRBJ2-7
d_gene: TRBD1
v_gene: TRBV14
abundance: few

CDR3aa: CASSPGSTGKETQYF
CDR3nt: TGTGCCAGCAGCCCAGGGTCGACAGGAAAAGAGACCCAGTACTTC
j_gene: TRBJ2-5
d_gene: -
v_gene: TRBV7-2
abundance: few

CDR3aa: CAISEEYEQFF
CDR3nt: TGTGCCATCAGTGAAGAGTATGAGCAGTTCTTC
j_gene: TRBJ2-1
d_gene: -
v_gene: TRBV10-3
abundance: few

CDR3aa: CASSTPGQGRNEQFF
CDR3nt: TGTGCCAGCAGCACTCCGGGACAGGGCCGCAATGAGCAGTTCTTC
j_gene: TRBJ2-1
d_gene: TRBD1
v_gene: TRBV28
abundance: -

CDR3aa: CASSQDDLGGARYGYTF
CDR3nt: TGCGCCAGCAGCCAAGATGACTTAGGGGGCGCGAGGTATGGCTACACCTTC
j_gene: TRBJ1-2
d_gene: TRBD1
v_gene: TRBV4-3
abundance: few

CDR3aa: CASSLMGGTNSFEQFF
CDR3nt: TGTGCCAGCAGCTTAATGGGCGGGACTAATTCCTTTGAGCAGTTCTTC
j_gene: TRBJ2-1
d_gene: TRBD2
v_gene: TRBV7-3
abundance: -

CDR3aa: CASSQRGRDGYNEQFF
CDR3nt: TGTGCCAGCAGCCAAAGGGGGCGGGATGGCTACAATGAGCAGTTCTTC
j_gene: TRBJ2-1
d_gene: -
v_gene: TRBV7-2
abundance: -

CDR3aa: CAWRGVAGVGGEQFF
CDR3nt: TGTGCCTGGAGGGGGGTAGCGGGAGTAGGAGGTGAGCAGTTCTTC
j_gene: TRBJ2-1
d_gene: TRBD2
v_gene: TRBV30
abundance: few

CDR3aa: CASSLATGGSYNEQFF
CDR3nt: TGCGCCAGCAGCTTGGCGACAGGGGGCAGCTACAATGAGCAGTTCTTC
j_gene: TRBJ2-1
d_gene: TRBD1
v_gene: TRBV5-1
abundance: -

CDR3aa: CASSQDLNSGRADEQFF
CDR3nt: TGCGCCAGCAGCCAAGATCTTAATAGCGGGAGGGCCGATGAGCAGTTCTTC
j_gene: TRBJ2-1
d_gene: TRBD2
v_gene: TRBV4-3
abundance: few

CDR3aa: CASAASGANVLTF
CDR3nt: TGTGCCAGTGCAGCGTCTGGGGCCAACGTCCTGACTTTC
j_gene: TRBJ2-6
d_gene: -
v_gene: TRBV7-9
abundance: many

CDR3aa: CASRTGAEKNIQYF
CDR3nt: TGTGCCAGCAGGACAGGGGCGGAGAAAAACATTCAGTACTTC
j_gene: TRBJ2-4
d_gene: TRBD1
v_gene: TRBV11-2
abundance: -

CDR3aa: CASSPEDWTQYF
CDR3nt: TGTGCCAGCTCACCTGAGGACTGGACCCAGTACTTC
j_gene: TRBJ2-5
d_gene: -
v_gene: TRBV18
abundance: many